This is a list of T cell receptor beta chains from one sample in a study of blood T cell repertoires in COVID-19. Libraries were prepared by immunoSEQ multiplex PCR; TCRdb keeps only in-frame clonotypes and omits some of them. The repertoire consists of nearly 60,000 clones, with around 85% occurring once and the leading ten covering around 5.1%. The source material was peripheral blood. Every receptor here comes from a man in his forties with active COVID-19. Both conserved end residues are part of each CDR3. The D gene is left open where the match is weak. Some rows have no size entry. The others give once, few or many, or a class for an expanded clone.

v_call,d_call,j_call,clone_size,cdr3_aa,cdr3_nt
TRBV21-1,.,TRBJ2-3,.,CASSKNCGLADSTDTQYF,TGTGCCAGCAGCAAAAATTGTGGACTAGCGGATAGCACAGATACGCAGTATTTT
TRBV19,.,TRBJ1-1,.,CASSAARGTEAFF,TGTGCCAGTAGCGCCGCCCGGGGCACTGAAGCTTTCTTT
TRBV27,.,TRBJ1-2,.,CASSLGRPNLNLYGYTF,TGTGCCAGCAGTTTGGGGCGACCCAATCTTAACCTCTATGGCTACACCTTC
TRBV5-1,.,TRBJ2-2,.,CASSLSGSGTGELFF,TGCGCCAGCAGCCTATCAGGGTCCGGCACCGGGGAGCTGTTTTTT
TRBV19,.,TRBJ2-7,.,CASSIRTGGTYEQYF,TGTGCCAGTAGTATACGTACAGGCGGTACCTACGAGCAGTACTTC
TRBV6-4,TRBD1,TRBJ1-1,.,CASSASPGQGEAFF,TGTGCCAGCAGTGCTTCCCCGGGACAGGGGGAAGCTTTCTTT
TRBV3-1/TRBV3-2,.,TRBJ1-1,.,CASSLAPGAGGTEAFF,TGTGCCAGCAGCCTTGCCCCAGGGGCGGGGGGGACTGAAGCTTTCTTT
TRBV3-1/TRBV3-2,.,TRBJ1-1,.,CASSLQATNTEAFF,TGTGCCAGCAGCCTTCAGGCCACGAACACTGAAGCTTTCTTT
TRBV18,TRBD1,TRBJ1-6,.,CASSQGDRGMDSPLHF,TGTGCCAGCTCGCAGGGCGACAGGGGGATGGATTCACCCCTCCACTTT
TRBV10-3,TRBD2,TRBJ2-5,.,CAISDSGLAEVQETQYF,TGTGCCATCAGTGACTCAGGACTAGCGGAAGTCCAAGAGACCCAGTACTTC
TRBV28,TRBD1,TRBJ1-5,.,CASSFSPSQGQGENQPQHF,TGTGCCAGCAGTTTCTCGCCGTCACAGGGACAGGGAGAAAATCAGCCCCAGCATTTT
TRBV5-1,TRBD1,TRBJ2-5,.,CASSWGTGIETQYF,TGCGCCAGCAGCTGGGGGACAGGGATAGAGACCCAGTACTTC
TRBV3-1/TRBV3-2,.,TRBJ1-5,once,CASSRGRGGNQPQHF,TGTGCCAGCAGCCGCGGACGGGGAGGGAATCAGCCCCAGCATTTT
TRBV11-1,TRBD1,TRBJ2-7,.,CASSPDRIYEQYF,TGTGCCAGCAGCCCGGACAGGATCTACGAGCAGTACTTC
TRBV4-1,TRBD2,TRBJ2-3,.,CASSQERGGLATDTQYF,TGCGCCAGCAGCCAAGAAAGAGGAGGACTAGCAACAGATACGCAGTATTTT
TRBV28,.,TRBJ1-2,.,CASSPSTGYGYTF,TGTGCCAGCAGTCCATCGACGGGCTATGGCTACACCTTC
TRBV27,TRBD1,TRBJ2-7,few,CASSPTGVVKVYEQYF,TGTGCCAGCAGCCCGACAGGGGTGGTTAAAGTCTACGAGCAGTACTTC
TRBV28,TRBD1,TRBJ2-7,.,CASSRQGFRGEQYF,TGTGCCAGCAGCCGACAGGGTTTCCGAGGCGAGCAGTACTTC
TRBV5-1,TRBD1,TRBJ2-7,.,CASSTTGTGNYEQYF,TGCGCCAGCAGCACCACCGGGACAGGGAACTACGAGCAGTACTTC
TRBV10-2,.,TRBJ2-5,.,CASSESTVQETQYF,TGCGCCAGCAGTGAGTCGACAGTCCAAGAGACCCAGTACTTC
TRBV13,.,TRBJ2-3,once,CASSFLPGSKTDTQYF,TGTGCCAGCAGCTTCCTCCCGGGATCTAAAACAGATACGCAGTATTTT
TRBV6-5,TRBD2,TRBJ2-2,few,CAVTSGHHTGELFF,TGTGCCGTGACTAGCGGACACCACACCGGGGAGCTGTTTTTT
TRBV21-1,.,TRBJ2-7,.,CASSPANGQAPYEQYF,TGTGCCAGCAGTCCCGCTAACGGACAGGCTCCCTACGAGCAGTACTTC
TRBV19,.,TRBJ1-5,.,CASSINREGDQPQHF,TGTGCCAGTAGTATAAACAGGGAAGGTGATCAGCCCCAGCATTTT
TRBV4-1,TRBD1,TRBJ2-1,.,CASSQDRGNYNEQFF,TGCGCCAGCAGCCAAGACAGGGGGAATTACAATGAGCAGTTCTTC
TRBV3-1/TRBV3-2,.,TRBJ2-3,.,CASSLTDTQYF,TGTGCCAGCAGCCTCACTGATACGCAGTATTTT
TRBV5-4,TRBD1,TRBJ2-3,.,CASSPGQGITDTQYF,TGTGCCAGCAGCCCGGGACAGGGGATCACAGATACGCAGTATTTT
TRBV14,TRBD1,TRBJ1-1,.,CASSQAGTGGPEAFF,TGTGCCAGCAGCCAAGCCGGGACAGGGGGTCCTGAAGCTTTCTTT
TRBV7-9,.,TRBJ2-5,.,CASIDLSIAETQYF,TGTGCCAGCATCGACCTCTCAATAGCGGAGACCCAGTACTTC
TRBV27,TRBD2,TRBJ2-7,.,CASSLLAGSYEQYF,TGTGCCAGCAGTTTACTAGCGGGGAGTTACGAGCAGTACTTC
TRBV14,.,TRBJ1-1,.,CASSHAEKIYRQNTEAFF,TGTGCCAGCAGCCACGCGGAGAAAATTTACAGGCAGAACACTGAAGCTTTCTTT
TRBV19,.,TRBJ2-3,once,CASSIDGRRREILADTQYF,TGTGCCAGTAGTATAGATGGGAGAAGGAGGGAGATTCTCGCAGATACGCAGTATTTT
TRBV24-1,TRBD1,TRBJ1-2,.,CATSDAGTGDYGYTF,TGTGCCACCAGTGATGCCGGGACAGGGGACTATGGCTACACCTTC
TRBV9,TRBD2,TRBJ2-1,.,CASSVSGNGINEQFF,TGTGCCAGCAGCGTTAGCGGGAACGGGATTAATGAGCAGTTCTTC
TRBV14,TRBD1,TRBJ2-5,.,CASSHGNRGLETQYF,TGTGCCAGCAGCCATGGAAACAGGGGGTTGGAGACCCAGTACTTC
TRBV5-1,.,TRBJ1-2,.,CASSLEGQRGYGYTF,TGCGCCAGCAGCTTGGAAGGACAGAGGGGCTATGGCTACACCTTC
TRBV4-1,TRBD1,TRBJ1-2,.,CASSQVGQGGSYGYTF,TGCGCCAGCAGCCAGGTGGGACAGGGGGGGAGCTATGGCTACACCTTC
TRBV2,TRBD1,TRBJ2-7,.,CASKTGISYEQYF,TGTGCCAGCAAGACAGGGATCTCCTACGAGCAGTACTTC
TRBV19,.,TRBJ2-2,.,CASTSPGFRTGELFF,TGTGCCAGTACCTCCCCCGGGTTTCGGACCGGGGAGCTGTTTTTT
TRBV5-1,.,TRBJ2-6,.,CASSWTAGSLSSNVLTF,TGCGCCAGCAGCTGGACAGCTGGTTCGCTCTCGAGCAACGTCCTGACTTTC
TRBV5-1,.,TRBJ2-1,.,CASSLWVGNEQFF,TGCGCCAGCAGCTTGTGGGTCGGGAATGAGCAGTTCTTC
TRBV9,TRBD2,TRBJ2-5,.,CASSVGASGSRETQYF,TGTGCCAGCAGCGTAGGGGCTAGCGGGAGTCGAGAGACCCAGTACTTC
TRBV4-1,TRBD1,TRBJ1-2,once,CASSQDNRGGYTF,TGCGCCAGCAGCCAAGATAACAGGGGAGGCTACACCTTC
TRBV10-3,.,TRBJ1-5,few,CAIRKEGNQPQHF,TGTGCCATCAGGAAGGAGGGCAATCAGCCCCAGCATTTT
TRBV7-2,TRBD1,TRBJ2-5,few,CASSLGGQSQETQYF,TGTGCCAGCAGCTTAGGGGGACAGAGCCAAGAGACCCAGTACTTC
TRBV2,.,TRBJ1-5,.,CASSDGLGVGQPQHF,TGTGCCAGCAGTGATGGTCTAGGGGTCGGTCAGCCCCAGCATTTT
TRBV28,.,TRBJ1-1,.,CASIASLGGNTEAFF,TGTGCCAGCATTGCGAGTTTGGGGGGGAACACTGAAGCTTTCTTT
TRBV9,.,TRBJ2-1,.,CASSSRIGGQQNNEQFF,TGTGCCAGCAGCTCTCGAATAGGGGGTCAACAGAACAATGAGCAGTTCTTC
TRBV5-4,TRBD2,TRBJ2-3,.,CASRHSGRALTDTQYF,TGTGCCAGCAGACACAGCGGGAGGGCATTGACAGATACGCAGTATTTT
TRBV19,.,TRBJ1-5,few,CASSISHQPQHF,TGTGCCAGTAGTATAAGCCATCAGCCCCAGCATTTT
TRBV19,.,TRBJ2-1,once,CASTPVSSSYNEQFF,TGTGCCAGTACCCCGGTCTCTAGCTCCTACAATGAGCAGTTCTTC
TRBV30,.,TRBJ1-5,few,CAWTLQGLGQPQHF,TGTGCCTGGACCTTACAGGGTTTAGGTCAGCCCCAGCATTTT
TRBV3-1/TRBV3-2,TRBD2,TRBJ2-2,.,CASSQDLAGLAGGYGELFF,TGTGCCAGCAGCCAAGATCTAGCCGGACTAGCGGGAGGTTACGGGGAGCTGTTTTTT
TRBV11-2,TRBD2,TRBJ2-7,.,CASSFFLLRTSGRNEQYF,TGTGCCAGCAGCTTTTTCCTCTTACGAACTAGCGGGAGGAACGAGCAGTACTTC
TRBV7-2,.,TRBJ1-5,.,CASSPINQPQHF,TGTGCCAGCAGCCCCATCAATCAGCCCCAGCATTTT
TRBV10-1,TRBD2,TRBJ2-3,.,CASSDPGTSGLSTDTQYF,TGCGCCAGCAGTGACCCCGGGACTAGCGGACTTAGCACAGATACGCAGTATTTT
TRBV18,.,TRBJ2-3,.,CASSLLSGETDTQYF,TGTGCCAGCTCACTCCTATCGGGGGAGACAGATACGCAGTATTTT
TRBV3-1/TRBV3-2,TRBD1,TRBJ2-5,.,CASTHRDRYQETQYF,TGTGCCAGCACCCATAGGGACAGATACCAAGAGACCCAGTACTTC
TRBV12-1,.,TRBJ2-7,.,CASSACWHGRSIEEQYF,TGTGCCAGCAGCGCTTGCTGGCATGGCAGGTCTATAGAAGAGCAGTACTTC